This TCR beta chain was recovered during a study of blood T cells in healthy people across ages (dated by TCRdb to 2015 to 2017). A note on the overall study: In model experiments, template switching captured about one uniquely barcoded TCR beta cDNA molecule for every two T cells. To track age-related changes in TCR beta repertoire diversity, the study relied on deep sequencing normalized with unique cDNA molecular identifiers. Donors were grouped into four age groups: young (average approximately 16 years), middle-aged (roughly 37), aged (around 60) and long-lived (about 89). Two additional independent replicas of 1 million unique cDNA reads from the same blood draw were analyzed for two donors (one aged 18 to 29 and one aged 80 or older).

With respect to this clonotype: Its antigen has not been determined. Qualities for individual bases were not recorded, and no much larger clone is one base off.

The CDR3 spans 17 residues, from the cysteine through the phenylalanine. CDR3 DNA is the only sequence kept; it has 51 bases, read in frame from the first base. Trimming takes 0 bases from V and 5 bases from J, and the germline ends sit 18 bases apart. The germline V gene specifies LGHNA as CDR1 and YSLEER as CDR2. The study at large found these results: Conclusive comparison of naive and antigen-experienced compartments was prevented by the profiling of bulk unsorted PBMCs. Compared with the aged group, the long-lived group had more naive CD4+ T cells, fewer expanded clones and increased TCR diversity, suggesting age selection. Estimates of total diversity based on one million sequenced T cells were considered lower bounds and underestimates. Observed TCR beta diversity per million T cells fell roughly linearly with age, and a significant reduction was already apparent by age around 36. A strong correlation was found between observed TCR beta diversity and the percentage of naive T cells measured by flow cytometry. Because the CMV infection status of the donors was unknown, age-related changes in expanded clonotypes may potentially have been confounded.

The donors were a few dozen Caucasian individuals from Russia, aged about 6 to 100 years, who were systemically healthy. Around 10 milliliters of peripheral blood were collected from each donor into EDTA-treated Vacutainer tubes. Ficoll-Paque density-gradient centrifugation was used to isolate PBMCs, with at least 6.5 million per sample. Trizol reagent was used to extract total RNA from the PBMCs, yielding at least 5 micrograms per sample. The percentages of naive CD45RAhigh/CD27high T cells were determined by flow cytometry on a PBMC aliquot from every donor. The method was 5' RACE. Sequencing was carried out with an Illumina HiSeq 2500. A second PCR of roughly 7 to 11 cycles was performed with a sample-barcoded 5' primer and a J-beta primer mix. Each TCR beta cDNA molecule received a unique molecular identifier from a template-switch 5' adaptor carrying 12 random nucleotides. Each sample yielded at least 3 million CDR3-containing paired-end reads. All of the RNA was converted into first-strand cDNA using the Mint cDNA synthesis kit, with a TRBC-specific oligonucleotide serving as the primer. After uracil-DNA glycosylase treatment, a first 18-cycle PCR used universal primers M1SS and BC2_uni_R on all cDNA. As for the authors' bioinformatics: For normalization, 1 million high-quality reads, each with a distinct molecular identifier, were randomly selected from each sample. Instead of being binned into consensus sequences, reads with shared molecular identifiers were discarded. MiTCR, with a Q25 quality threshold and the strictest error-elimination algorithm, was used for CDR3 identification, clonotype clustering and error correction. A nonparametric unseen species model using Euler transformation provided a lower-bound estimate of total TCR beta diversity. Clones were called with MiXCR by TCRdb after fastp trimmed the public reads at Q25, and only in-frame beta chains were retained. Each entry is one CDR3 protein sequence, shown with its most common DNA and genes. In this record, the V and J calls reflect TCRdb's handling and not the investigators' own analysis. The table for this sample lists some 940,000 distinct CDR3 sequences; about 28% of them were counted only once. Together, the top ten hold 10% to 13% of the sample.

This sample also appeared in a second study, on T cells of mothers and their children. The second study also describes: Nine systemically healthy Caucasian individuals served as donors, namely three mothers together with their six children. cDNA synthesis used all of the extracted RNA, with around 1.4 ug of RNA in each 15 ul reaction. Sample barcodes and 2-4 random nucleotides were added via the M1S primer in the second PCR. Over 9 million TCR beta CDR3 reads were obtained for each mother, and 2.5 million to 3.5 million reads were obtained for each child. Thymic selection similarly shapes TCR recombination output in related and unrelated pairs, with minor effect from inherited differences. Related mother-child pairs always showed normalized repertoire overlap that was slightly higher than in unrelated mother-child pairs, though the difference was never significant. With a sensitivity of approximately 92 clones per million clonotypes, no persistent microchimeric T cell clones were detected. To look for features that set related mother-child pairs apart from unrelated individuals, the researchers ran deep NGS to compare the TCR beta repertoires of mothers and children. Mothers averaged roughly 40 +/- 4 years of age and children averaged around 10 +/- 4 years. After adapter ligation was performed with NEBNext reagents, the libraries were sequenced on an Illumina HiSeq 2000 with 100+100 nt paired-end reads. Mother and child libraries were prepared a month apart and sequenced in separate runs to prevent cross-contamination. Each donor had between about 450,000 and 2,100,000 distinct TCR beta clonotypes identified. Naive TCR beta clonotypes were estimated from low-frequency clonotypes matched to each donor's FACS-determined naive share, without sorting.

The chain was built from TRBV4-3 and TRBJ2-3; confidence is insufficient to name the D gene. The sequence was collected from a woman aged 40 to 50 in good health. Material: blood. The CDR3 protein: CASSQDRPSQVRDTQYF. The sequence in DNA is TGCGCCAGCAGCCAAGATCGACCTTCTCAGGTCCGAGATACGCAGTATTTT.